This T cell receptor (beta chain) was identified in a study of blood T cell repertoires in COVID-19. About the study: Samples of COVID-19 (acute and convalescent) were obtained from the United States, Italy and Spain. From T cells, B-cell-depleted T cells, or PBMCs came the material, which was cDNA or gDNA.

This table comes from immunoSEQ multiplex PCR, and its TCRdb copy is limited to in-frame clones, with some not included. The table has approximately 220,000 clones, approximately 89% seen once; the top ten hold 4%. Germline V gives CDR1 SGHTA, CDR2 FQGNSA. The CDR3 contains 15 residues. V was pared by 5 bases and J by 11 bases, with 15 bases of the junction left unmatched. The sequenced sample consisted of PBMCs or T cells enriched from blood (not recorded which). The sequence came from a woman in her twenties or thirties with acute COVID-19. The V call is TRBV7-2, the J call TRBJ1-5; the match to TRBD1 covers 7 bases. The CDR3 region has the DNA TGTGCCAGCAGCCTTACTCCCGGGACAGAAGAATCCCAGCATTTT. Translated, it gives CASSLTPGTEESQHF. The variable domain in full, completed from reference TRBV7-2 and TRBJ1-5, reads GAGVSQSPSNKVTEKGKDVELRCDPISGHTALYWYRQSLGQGLEFLIYFQGNSAPDKSGLPSDRFSAERTGGSVSTLTIQRTQQEDSAVYLCASSLTPGTEESQHFGDGTRLSIL.